This T cell receptor (beta chain) was sequenced during a study of T cells after yellow fever vaccination. Overall study context: Preparation of the low-cell-number fractions used SMART-Seq v4 Ultra Low Input. Study observations and caveats: There was a small share of clonotypes that showed up in both the CD4 and CD8 compartments.

TCRdb independently ran MiXCR on the 5' RACE reads; one entry per CDR3 protein. The sample has 620,000 or so distinct CDR3 sequences; less than 20% are singletons. Germline assignment: CDR1 DFQATT and CDR2 SNEGSKA (reference sequence). V lost 3 bases and J lost 5; bases outside the gene matches: 6. The CDR3 has 14 amino acids. In the case of this clonotype: Its antigen is unidentified.

The V call is TRBV20-1, the J call TRBJ1-1; 10 bases fit TRBD1. The sequenced sample was PBMCs, obtained 5 to 6 days after the first yellow fever vaccination. The origin of this receptor is a man aged 18 to 35 who received the YFV17D yellow fever vaccine. CDR3 nucleotide sequence: TGCAGTGCTAGGGGGACAGGGGTTGAGACTGAAGCTTTCTTT. This translates into CSARGTGVETEAFF.